The 8 T cell receptor beta chains in this list originate from one sample, sequenced in a study of PD-1 blockade in classical Hodgkin lymphoma. No patient escaped relapse after autologous stem cell transplantation, and brentuximab vedotin exposure varied. This table comes from immunoSEQ multiplex PCR, and its TCRdb copy is limited to in-frame clones, with some not included. Of fewer than 45,000 clones in the sample, about 88% were seen once. The sample was peripheral blood mononuclear cells (PBMCs), taken before the second cycle of nivolumab. The source of these receptors is a human donor with classical Hodgkin lymphoma.

The chain employs TRBV7-3 and TRBJ1-2; no clear D gene. V was clipped by 5 bases and J by 0 bases, with 13 bases between them. The CDR3 spans 15 residues. CDR1 is SGHTA, CDR2 FQGTGA, per germline. CDR3 sequence: CASSPTAQANYGYTF. CDR3 bases: TGTGCCAGCAGCCCGACGGCACAAGCTAACTATGGCTACACCTTC.

The chain combines TRBV5-1 with TRBJ2-7; D might be TRBD1 (6 bases). Germline V gives CDR1 SGHRS, CDR2 YFSETQ. The CDR3 extends over 13 amino acids. The ends were cut back, 1 base at V and 2 bases at J, with 7 bases in the middle. DNA of the CDR3: TGCGCCAGCAGCTTGACAGGGACCTACGAGCAGTACTTC. It codes for CASSLTGTYEQYF.

The V gene is TRBV19, the J gene TRBJ2-3; no clear D. Trimming left V 6 bases short and J 2 bases short, with 15 bases between. This CDR3 is built from 15 residues. Germline V gene lookup returns CDR1 LNHDA and CDR2 SQIVND (reference sequence). This chain's CDR3 is CASSDGPQTTDTQYF. The CDR3 nucleotides are TGTGCCAGTAGCGACGGGCCTCAGACCACAGATACGCAGTATTTT.

V and J are TRBV9 and TRBJ1-2, with 8 bases that match TRBD1. This CDR3 is built from 16 residues. The V gene end was trimmed by 1 base and the J gene end by 8 bases; junction bases not matched to a gene: 13. The germline V gene has CDR1 SGDLS and CDR2 YYNGEE. The CDR3 DNA reads as TGTGCCAGCAGCGTAATGACAGGGGCTCCTTCCGGCGGCTACACCTTC. This encodes CASSVMTGAPSGGYTF.

CDR3 amino acids: CASSLQGAGLDEQYF. CDR3 in DNA: TGCGCCAGCAGCTTACAGGGGGCTGGTCTCGACGAGCAGTACTTC. The chain combines TRBV5-1 with TRBJ2-7; 9 bases are a match to TRBD1. The CDR3 has 15 residues. Germline V gene sequence: CDR1 SGHRS, CDR2 YFSETQ. With V trimmed by 2 bases and J by 5 bases, 8 bases remained unmatched.

The chain uses TRBV10-3 and TRBJ2-5, with TRBD2 identical over 9 bases. V trimming: 2 bases; J trimming: 5 bases; junction bases outside the gene matches: 6. Germline V lookup: CDR1 ENHRY, CDR2 SYGVKD. The CDR3 runs to 15 residues. This chain's CDR3 is CAISESSGSLETQYF. CDR3 nucleotide sequence: TGTGCCATCAGTGAGAGTAGCGGGAGCCTGGAGACCCAGTACTTC.

This clone was seen once. V and J are TRBV27 and TRBJ1-2, with D perhaps TRBD1 (5 bases). Germline-derived CDR1 and CDR2 are MNHEY and SMNVEV (reference sequence). V was clipped by 0 bases and J by 8 bases, with 10 bases between them. This CDR3 contains 13 residues. The CDR3 protein is CASSLSGGKGYTF. The CDR3 DNA reads as TGTGCCAGCAGTTTATCTGGGGGGAAAGGCTACACCTTC.

This clone was observed a single time. The chain recombines TRBV19 with TRBJ1-4; D is undetermined. Germline V gives CDR1 LNHDA, CDR2 SQIVND (reference sequence). With 0 bases removed from V and 14 bases from J, the gap between germline ends came to 7 bases. The CDR3 runs 11 residues. The CDR3 DNA reads TGTGCCAGTAGTATAGATCTGAGGCTGTTTTTT. It specifies CASSIDLRLFF.